A selection of T cell receptor beta chains follows, all from one sample in a study of CDR3 diversity in severe acne. TCRdb reprocessed the PCR reads with MiXCR, giving one entry per CDR3 protein. The table lists about 84,000 distinct CDR3 sequences, 45% to 55% of them singletons. Sequencing was performed on blood. These receptors all stem from a male donor in good health, without acne. CDR3s include the opening cysteine and the closing phenylalanine or tryptophan. Each record gives: V gene, clone size, J gene, D gene, CDR3 protein, CDR3 DNA. D genes are given only for firm matches. Rows may omit the clone size; those that give it use once, few, many or a size class.

>TRBV20-1|few|TRBJ1-2|.
CSAPPGSGYGYTF
TGCAGTGCTCCGCCAGGTTCAGGCTATGGCTACACCTTC
>TRBV11-2|.|TRBJ2-1|TRBD2
CASTPGGGGYNEQFF
TGTGCCAGCACCCCGGGGGGGGGCGGGTACAATGAGCAGTTCTTT
>TRBV7-9|.|TRBJ2-7|.
CASSFYGAESHEQYF
TGTGCCAGCAGCTTTTACGGGGCCGAGAGCCACGAGCAGTACTTC
>TRBV7-3|.|TRBJ1-2|.
CASSPTPLSGRGYGYTF
TGTGCCAGCAGCCCAACCCCCCTGTCGGGTAGGGGGTATGGCTACACCTTC
>TRBV9|many|TRBJ1-3|.
CASSEATVSGNTIYF
TGTGCCAGCAGCGAGGCGACAGTCTCTGGAAACACCATATATTTT
>TRBV25-1|once|TRBJ1-2|TRBD1
CASSFGDRTKEYGYTF
TGTGCCAGCAGTTTCGGGGACAGGACGAAAGAGTATGGCTACACCTTC
>TRBV5-1|.|TRBJ2-7|.
CASSLVPGTPNEQYF
TGCGCCAGCAGCTTGGTGCCTGGGACCCCTAATGAGCAGTACTTC
>TRBV7-2|.|TRBJ2-1|.
CASSLVLAASSYNEQFF
TGTGCCAGCAGCTTAGTGTTAGCGGCTTCCTCCTACAATGAGCAGTTCTTC
>TRBV11-2|.|TRBJ2-7|TRBD2
CASSLGGLAGGYEQYF
TGTGCCAGCAGCTTAGGGGGGCTAGCGGGAGGCTACGAGCAGTACTTC
>TRBV24-1|.|TRBJ2-2|.
CATSELGPDTGELFF
TGTGCCACCAGTGAACTGGGACCGGACACCGGGGAGCTGTTTTTT
>TRBV20-1|.|TRBJ2-5|TRBD2
CSARALAGVETQYF
TGCAGTGCTAGAGCACTAGCGGGAGTAGAGACCCAGTACTTC
>TRBV7-8|few|TRBJ1-2|TRBD1
CAAQTGNNYGYTF
TGTGCCGCCCAGACAGGGAATAACTATGGCTACACCTTC
>TRBV6-5|.|TRBJ1-1|.
CASSEGGAGAEGAFF
TGTGCCAGCAGTGAAGGAGGAGCCGGGGCGGAGGGAGCTTTCTTT
>TRBV5-1|.|TRBJ1-1|.
CASSLPDKTAEAFF
TGCGCCAGCAGCTTACCTGACAAAACGGCTGAAGCTTTCTTT
>TRBV7-8|.|TRBJ1-1|.
CASRSGHPNTEAFF
TGTGCCAGCAGATCGGGACACCCGAACACTGAAGCTTTCTTT
>TRBV5-4|.|TRBJ2-5|TRBD1
CASSLEGDRGLQETQYF
TGTGCCAGCAGCTTGGAAGGGGACAGGGGGCTTCAAGAGACCCAGTACTTC
>TRBV25-1|.|TRBJ2-1|TRBD2
CASTNPGLAGAYNEQFF
TGTGCCAGCACAAATCCGGGACTAGCGGGGGCTTACAATGAGCAGTTCTTC
>TRBV20-1|.|TRBJ2-3|TRBD1
CSARPGTGGADTQYF
TGCAGTGCCCGACCGGGGACAGGGGGCGCAGATACGCAGTATTTT
>TRBV25-1|many|TRBJ1-2|.
CASSSYPNYGYTF
TGTGCCAGCAGTTCGTACCCCAACTATGGCTACACCTTC
>TRBV25-1|.|TRBJ1-6|TRBD1
CASSLGAGGDDSPLHF
TGTGCCAGCAGCCTAGGGGCAGGGGGAGACGATTCACCCCTCCACTTT
>TRBV10-3|.|TRBJ2-5|TRBD2
CAIQCNRTSGRSVGETQYF
TGTGCCATCCAATGCAACCGGACTAGCGGGAGATCCGTCGGGGAGACCCAGTACTTC
>TRBV5-1|.|TRBJ1-4|.
CASRPEPGARSEKLFF
TGCGCCAGCCGCCCGGAACCGGGGGCGCGATCTGAAAAACTGTTTTTT
>TRBV24-1|.|TRBJ2-1|.
CATSDPTIKEQFF
TGTGCCACCAGTGATCCCACGATAAAAGAGCAGTTCTTC
>TRBV6-5|.|TRBJ1-2|.
CASSTQAYGYTF
TGTGCCAGCAGCACCCAGGCCTATGGCTACACCTTC
>TRBV28|.|TRBJ2-3|TRBD1
CASSSGQITDTQYF
TGTGCCAGCAGTTCGGGACAGATCACAGATACGCAGTATTTT
>TRBV7-2|.|TRBJ2-7|.
CASSLGSFYEQYF
TGTGCCAGCAGCTTAGGGTCTTTTTACGAGCAGTACTTC
>TRBV7-2|.|TRBJ1-2|.
CASSLSGGYTF
TGTGCCAGCAGCTTATCAGGTGGCTACACCTTC
>TRBV7-9|.|TRBJ1-6|.
CVSSLGAPLHF
TGTGTCAGCAGCTTAGGGGCACCCCTCCACTTT
>TRBV29-1|.|TRBJ2-2|TRBD2
CSATSGLANTGELFF
TGCAGCGCAACCTCGGGACTAGCTAACACCGGGGAGCTGTTTTTT
>TRBV29-1|.|TRBJ2-3|TRBD2
CSVVLAEGRDTQYF
TGCAGCGTGGTACTAGCGGAGGGGCGTGATACGCAGTATTTT
>TRBV6-5|.|TRBJ2-1|TRBD1
CASVGQLTYNEQFF
TGTGCTAGCGTGGGACAGTTAACCTACAATGAGCAGTTCTTC
>TRBV19|.|TRBJ2-2|TRBD1
CASTLSTGFSGELFF
TGTGCCAGTACCCTATCGACAGGGTTTAGCGGGGAGCTGTTTTTT
>TRBV20-1|.|TRBJ2-5|.
CSASSPRTPEETQYF
TGCAGTGCTAGTTCGCCTAGGACGCCAGAAGAGACCCAGTACTTC
>TRBV9|.|TRBJ1-5|.
CASSAEPWGPQHF
TGTGCCAGCAGCGCGGAACCGTGGGGGCCCCAGCATTTT
>TRBV6-4|many|TRBJ2-3|.
CASSDSGGGSTDTQYF
TGTGCCAGCAGTGACTCGGGGGGGGGCAGCACAGATACGCAGTATTTT
>TRBV19|.|TRBJ1-1|.
CASSIARENTEAFF
TGTGCCAGTAGTATAGCAAGGGAGAACACTGAAGCTTTCTTT
>TRBV24-1|many|TRBJ1-5|.
CATSDRRGNQPQHF
TGTGCCACCAGTGATCGCCGAGGCAATCAGCCCCAGCATTTT
>TRBV2|once|TRBJ2-7|TRBD2
CASSGGGDLYEQYF
TGTGCCAGCAGTGGTGGGGGGGACCTCTACGAGCAGTACTTC
>TRBV11-3|.|TRBJ2-7|TRBD2
CASSSRTLAGSSYEQYF
TGTGCCAGCAGCTCCCGGACCTTAGCGGGGAGCTCCTACGAGCAGTACTTC
>TRBV5-1|.|TRBJ2-5|.
CASSPGLAVGQPQYF
TGCGCCAGCAGCCCAGGGTTGGCAGTTGGTCAGCCCCAGTACTTC
>TRBV30|many|TRBJ1-5|TRBD1
CAWSRDRGSQPQHF
TGTGCCTGGAGTAGGGACAGGGGAAGTCAGCCCCAGCATTTT
>TRBV6-1|many|TRBJ1-6|TRBD1
CASSVEQGAENSPLHF
TGTGCCAGCAGTGTGGAACAGGGGGCAGAGAATTCACCCCTCCACTTT
>TRBV7-9|once|TRBJ1-4|.
CASSLAGHEKLFF
TGTGCCAGCAGCTTAGCGGGACATGAAAAACTGTTTTTT
>TRBV7-3|.|TRBJ2-3|TRBD2
CASSTGTSESTDTQYF
TGTGCCAGCAGTACCGGGACTAGCGAGAGCACAGATACGCAGTATTTT
>TRBV7-6|few|TRBJ2-5|.
CASKAQGIQETQYF
TGTGCCAGCAAGGCACAGGGCATCCAAGAGACCCAGTACTTC
>TRBV10-3|.|TRBJ2-6|.
CASSYISGANVLTF
TGTGCCAGCAGTTACATCTCTGGGGCCAACGTCCTGACTTTC
>TRBV5-1|.|TRBJ2-7|.
CASSWRLASYEQYF
TGCGCCAGCAGCTGGAGGCTCGCATCCTACGAGCAGTACTTC
>TRBV19|.|TRBJ2-5|.
CATRAGETQYF
TGTGCCACCAGAGCTGGAGAGACCCAGTACTTC